One and the same sample provided the 9 T cell receptor beta chains below, sequenced in a study of multiple sclerosis patients with progressive multifocal leukoencephalopathy. This sample's time point: more than five months of natalizumab therapy. The repertoire was sequenced with immunoSEQ multiplex PCR; TCRdb's copy has only in-frame clones and lacks some. The sample includes 25,000 to 35,000 clones, around 92% seen only once; the top ten take approximately 1.5%. Here the sequenced sample was PBMCs, taken from a patient treated with natalizumab. These receptors were collected from a human donor with multiple sclerosis.

The J gene is TRBJ1-1, the V gene TRBV27; D is unresolved. CDR3 length: 15 amino acids. V gave up 2 bases and J gave up 1 base, with 11 bases separating them. Per the germline V gene, CDR1 is MNHEY and CDR2 is SMNVEV (reference sequence). The CDR3 loop reads CASSLDSGGNTEAFF. CDR3 bases: TGTGCCAGCAGTTTAGATTCCGGCGGGAACACTGAAGCTTTCTTT.

The count of this clone is one. The chain carries TRBV16 and TRBJ1-5, with no clear D. CDR3 length: 15 amino acids. V lost 3 bases and J 3 bases, leaving 12 bases between the germline ends. The germline CDR1 and CDR2 sequences are KGHSY and FQNENV. CDR3 sequence: CASSHRSGDNQPQHF. The CDR3 bases are TGTGCCAGCAGCCACCGCTCAGGAGACAATCAGCCCCAGCATTTT.

The V and J genes are TRBV11-1 and TRBJ2-1, with TRBD2 matching over 8 bases. This CDR3 is 16 amino acids long. V gave up 5 bases and J gave up 4 bases; unmatched junction bases: 10. Germline CDR1 reads SGHAT; CDR2 reads FQDESV (reference sequence). The CDR3 region is CASSHDGLAGYNEQFF. CDR3 bases: TGTGCCAGCAGCCACGATGGACTAGCAGGGTACAATGAGCAGTTCTTC. Complete variable domain (other parts from reference TRBV11-1 and TRBJ2-1): EAEVAQSPRYKITEKSQAVAFWCDPISGHATLYWYRQILGQGPELLVQFQDESVVDDSQLPKDRFSAERLKGVDSTLKIQPAELGDSAMYLCASSHDGLAGYNEQFFGPGTRLTVL.

The chain recombines TRBV2 with TRBJ1-4; unclear D gene. The CDR3 runs 14 residues. In germline, CDR1 is SNHLY, CDR2 FYNNEI. V was trimmed by 2 bases and J by 5 bases, leaving 9 bases between them. The CDR3 DNA follows: TGTGCCAGCAGTGAAAGGCAGTACAATGAAAAACTGTTTTTT. Encoded protein: CASSERQYNEKLFF.

V usage is TRBV5-1 and J usage is TRBJ2-3; D unresolved. V shed 3 bases and J shed 0 bases, with 14 bases lying between them. CDR1 SGHRS and CDR2 YFSETQ come from the germline V gene. The CDR3 extends over 16 amino acids. The CDR3 sequence is CASSSRATRSTDTQYF. CDR3 nucleotides: TGCGCCAGCAGCTCCCGGGCAACCCGGAGCACAGATACGCAGTATTTT.

This rearrangement joins TRBV7-9 to TRBJ2-2; 11 nucleotides match TRBD2. Germline V gene sequence: CDR1 SEHNR, CDR2 FQNEAQ (reference sequence). J gave up 10 bases and V 2 bases, and 9 bases lay outside the gene matches. This CDR3 comprises 16 residues. CDR3 sequence reads: CASSLKPTSGKEELFF. In DNA form, the CDR3 reads TGTGCCAGCAGCTTAAAGCCGACTAGCGGGAAGGAGGAGCTGTTTTTT.

This clone was detected once. The chain's CDR3 is CSVDEPWEDLGTDTQYF. The DNA of the CDR3 is TGCAGCGTTGACGAACCTTGGGAGGATTTGGGCACAGATACGCAGTATTTT. V is TRBV29-1 and J is TRBJ2-3; a possible D gene is TRBD2 (6 bases). Trimming removed 3 bases from V and 1 base from J, with 20 bases in between. This CDR3 comprises 17 residues. From germline, CDR1 is SQVTM and CDR2 ANQGSEA.

The chain has TRBV4-2 and TRBJ2-1; D is undetermined. Germline assignment: CDR1 LGHNA and CDR2 YNFKEQ. This CDR3 region has 14 residues. The germline V and J ends were trimmed by 0 bases and 3 bases, with 6 bases remaining between them. This CDR3 is CASSQDTLYNEQFF. CDR3 in DNA: TGTGCCAGCAGCCAAGACACACTCTACAATGAGCAGTTCTTC.

The J gene is TRBJ2-1, the V gene TRBV28; TRBD2 matches 8 bases. Germline CDR1 reads MDHEN; CDR2 reads SYDVKM. The CDR3 is made up of 17 amino acids. J lost 0 bases, V lost 2 bases, and 6 bases had no gene match. The CDR3 loop reads CASSLLAGPSSYNEQFF. The CDR3 DNA sequence: TGTGCCAGCAGTTTACTAGCGGGTCCTAGCTCCTACAATGAGCAGTTCTTC.